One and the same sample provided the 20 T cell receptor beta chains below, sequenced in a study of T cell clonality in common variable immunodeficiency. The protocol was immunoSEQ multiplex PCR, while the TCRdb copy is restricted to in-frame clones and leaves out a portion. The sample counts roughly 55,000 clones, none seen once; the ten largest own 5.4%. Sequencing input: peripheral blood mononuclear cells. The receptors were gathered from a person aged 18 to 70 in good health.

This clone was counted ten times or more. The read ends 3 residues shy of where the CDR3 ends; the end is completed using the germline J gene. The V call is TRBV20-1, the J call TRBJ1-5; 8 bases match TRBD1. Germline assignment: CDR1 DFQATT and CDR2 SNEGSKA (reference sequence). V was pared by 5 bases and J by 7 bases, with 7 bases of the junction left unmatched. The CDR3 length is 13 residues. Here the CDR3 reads CSAVRGLDQPQHF. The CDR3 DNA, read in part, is TGCAGTGCTGTCAGGGGGCTTGACCAGCCC.

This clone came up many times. The CDR3 bases that were read are TGTGCCAGCAGCTTATCACAAGCCCGACTAGCGGGAGATGAG. Amino acids: CASSLSQARLAGDE. The CDR3 in its entirety is CASSLSQARLAGDEQFF. The chain recombines TRBV7-8 with TRBJ2-1; 12 bases match TRBD2. Read data end 3 residues before the CDR3 end; the end is taken from the germline J gene. V was pared by 2 bases and J by 8 bases, with 10 bases of the junction left unmatched. Germline V gene sequence: CDR1 SGHVS, CDR2 FQNEAQ. The CDR3 has 17 amino acids.

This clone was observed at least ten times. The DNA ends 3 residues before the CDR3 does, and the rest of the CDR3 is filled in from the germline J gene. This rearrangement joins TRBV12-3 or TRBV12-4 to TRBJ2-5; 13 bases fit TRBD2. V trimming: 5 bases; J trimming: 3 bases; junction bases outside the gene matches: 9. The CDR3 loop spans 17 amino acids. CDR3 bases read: TGTGCCAGCAGTGAAAATATCGGACTAGCGGGGGAAGAGACC. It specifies CASSENIGLAGEET. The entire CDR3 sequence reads CASSENIGLAGEETQYF.

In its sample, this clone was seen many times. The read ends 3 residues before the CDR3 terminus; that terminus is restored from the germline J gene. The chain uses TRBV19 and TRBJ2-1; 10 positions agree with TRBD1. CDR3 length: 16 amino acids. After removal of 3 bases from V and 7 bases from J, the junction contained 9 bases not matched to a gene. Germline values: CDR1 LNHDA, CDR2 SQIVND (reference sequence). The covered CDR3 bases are TGTGCCAGTAGTATCCCGGGACAGGGGCGCCTTAATGAG. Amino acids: CASSIPGQGRLNE. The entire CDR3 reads CASSIPGQGRLNEQFF.

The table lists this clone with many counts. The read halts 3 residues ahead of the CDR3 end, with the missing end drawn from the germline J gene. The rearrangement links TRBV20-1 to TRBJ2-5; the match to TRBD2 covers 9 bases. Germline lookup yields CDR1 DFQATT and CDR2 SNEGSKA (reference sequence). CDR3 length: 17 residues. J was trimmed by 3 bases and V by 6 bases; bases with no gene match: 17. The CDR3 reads CSASETSGGWSKETQYF. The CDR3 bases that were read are TGCAGTGCCAGCGAGACTAGCGGAGGGTGGTCCAAAGAGACC.

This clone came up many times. The CDR3 bases that were read are TGTGCCAGCAGCTTGGGGACCGGGACAGTCTATGGC. Translation gives CASSLGTGTVYG. The entire CDR3 protein is CASSLGTGTVYGYTF. J is TRBJ1-2 and V is TRBV5-6, with 7 bases identical to TRBD1. The read terminates 3 residues ahead of where the CDR3 ends, so the germline J gene completes it. The CDR3 runs 15 residues. CDR1 is SGHDT and CDR2 is YYEEEE in the germline V gene. Trimming cost V 0 bases and J 4 bases; bases outside gene matches: 6.

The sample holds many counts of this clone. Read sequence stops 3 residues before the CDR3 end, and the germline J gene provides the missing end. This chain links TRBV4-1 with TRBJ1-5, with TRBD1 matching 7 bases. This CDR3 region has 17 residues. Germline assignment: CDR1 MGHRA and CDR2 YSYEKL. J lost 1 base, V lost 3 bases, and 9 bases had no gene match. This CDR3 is CASSHKMTGRSNQPQHF. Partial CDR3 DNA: TGCGCCAGCAGCCACAAAATGACAGGGCGAAGCAATCAGCCC.

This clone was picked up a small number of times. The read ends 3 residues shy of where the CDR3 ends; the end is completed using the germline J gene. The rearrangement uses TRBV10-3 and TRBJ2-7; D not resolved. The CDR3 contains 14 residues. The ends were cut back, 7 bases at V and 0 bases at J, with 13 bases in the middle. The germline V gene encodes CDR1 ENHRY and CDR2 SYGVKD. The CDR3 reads CAIMNSMISYEQYF. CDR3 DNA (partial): TGTGCCATCATGAATAGTATGATCTCCTACGAG.

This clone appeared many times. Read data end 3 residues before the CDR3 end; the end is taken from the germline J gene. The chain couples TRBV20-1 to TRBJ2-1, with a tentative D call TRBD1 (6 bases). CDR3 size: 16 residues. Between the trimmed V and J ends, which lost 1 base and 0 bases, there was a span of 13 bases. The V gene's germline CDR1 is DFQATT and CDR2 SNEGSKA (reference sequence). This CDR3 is CSARGAGVFSYNEQFF. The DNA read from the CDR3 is TGCAGTGCTAGAGGTGCAGGGGTGTTCTCCTACAATGAG.

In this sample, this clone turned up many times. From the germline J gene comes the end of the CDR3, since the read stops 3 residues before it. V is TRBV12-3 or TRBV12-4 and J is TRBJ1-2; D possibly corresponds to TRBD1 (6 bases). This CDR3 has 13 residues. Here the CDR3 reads CASSLWGQGGYTF. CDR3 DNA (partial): TGTGCCAGCAGTTTGTGGGGGCAGGGAGGC.

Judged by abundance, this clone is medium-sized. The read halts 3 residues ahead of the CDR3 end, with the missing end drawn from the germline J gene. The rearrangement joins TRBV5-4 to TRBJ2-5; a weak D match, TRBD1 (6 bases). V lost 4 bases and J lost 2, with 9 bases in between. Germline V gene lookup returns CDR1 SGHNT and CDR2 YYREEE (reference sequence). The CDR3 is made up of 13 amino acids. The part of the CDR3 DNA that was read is TGTGCCAGCAGCCGAGGACAGCAAGAGACC. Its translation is CASSRGQQET. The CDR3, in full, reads CASSRGQQETQYF.

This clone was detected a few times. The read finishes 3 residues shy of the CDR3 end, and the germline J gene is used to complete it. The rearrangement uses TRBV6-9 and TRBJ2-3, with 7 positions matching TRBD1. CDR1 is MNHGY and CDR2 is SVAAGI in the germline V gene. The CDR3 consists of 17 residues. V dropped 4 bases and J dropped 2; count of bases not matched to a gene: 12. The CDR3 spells CASSLDRTQPHTDTQYF. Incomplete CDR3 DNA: TGTGCCAGCAGTTTGGACAGGACGCAGCCCCACACAGATACG.

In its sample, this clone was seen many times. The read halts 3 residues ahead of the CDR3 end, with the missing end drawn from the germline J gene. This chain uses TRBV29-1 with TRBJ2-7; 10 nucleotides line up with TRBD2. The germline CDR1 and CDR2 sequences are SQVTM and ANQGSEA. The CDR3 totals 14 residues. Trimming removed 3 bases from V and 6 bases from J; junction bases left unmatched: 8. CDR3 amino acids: CSVEPTSGYSEQYF. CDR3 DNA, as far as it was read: TGCAGCGTTGAGCCGACTAGCGGGTACTCCGAG.

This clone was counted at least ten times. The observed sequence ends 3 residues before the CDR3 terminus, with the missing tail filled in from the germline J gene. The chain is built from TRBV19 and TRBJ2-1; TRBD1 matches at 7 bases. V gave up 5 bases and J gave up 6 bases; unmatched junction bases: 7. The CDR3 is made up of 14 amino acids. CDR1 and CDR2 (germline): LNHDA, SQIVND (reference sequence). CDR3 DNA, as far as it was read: TGTGCCAGTAGTCCGGGACAGTCTGGCAATGAG. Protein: CASSPGQSGNE. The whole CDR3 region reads CASSPGQSGNEQFF.

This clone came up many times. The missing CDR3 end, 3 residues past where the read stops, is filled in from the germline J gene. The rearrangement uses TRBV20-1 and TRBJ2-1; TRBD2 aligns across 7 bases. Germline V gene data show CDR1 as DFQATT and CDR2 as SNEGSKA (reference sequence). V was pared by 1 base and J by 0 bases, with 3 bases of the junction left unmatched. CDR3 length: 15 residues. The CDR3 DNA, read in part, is TGCAGTGCTAGAGTTCGCGGGAGCTCCTACAATGAG. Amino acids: CSARVRGSSYNE. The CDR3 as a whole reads CSARVRGSSYNEQFF.

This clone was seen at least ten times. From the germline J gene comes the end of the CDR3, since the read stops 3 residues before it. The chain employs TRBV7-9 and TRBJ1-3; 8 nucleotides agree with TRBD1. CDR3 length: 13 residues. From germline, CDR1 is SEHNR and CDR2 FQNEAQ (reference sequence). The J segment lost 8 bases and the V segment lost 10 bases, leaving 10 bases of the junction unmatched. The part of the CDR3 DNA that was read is TGTGCCACCGCCCAGGGGGCTAAGGACACC. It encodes CATAQGAKDT. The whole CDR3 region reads CATAQGAKDTIYF.

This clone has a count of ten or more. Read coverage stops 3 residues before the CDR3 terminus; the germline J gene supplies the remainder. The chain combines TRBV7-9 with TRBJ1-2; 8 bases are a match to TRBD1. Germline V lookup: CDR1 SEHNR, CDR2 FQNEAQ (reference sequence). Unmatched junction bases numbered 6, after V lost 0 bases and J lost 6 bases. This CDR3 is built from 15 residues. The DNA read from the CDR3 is TGTGCCAGCAGCTTAGCGCAGGGACAGGAAAATGGC. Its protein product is CASSLAQGQENG. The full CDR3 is CASSLAQGQENGYTF.

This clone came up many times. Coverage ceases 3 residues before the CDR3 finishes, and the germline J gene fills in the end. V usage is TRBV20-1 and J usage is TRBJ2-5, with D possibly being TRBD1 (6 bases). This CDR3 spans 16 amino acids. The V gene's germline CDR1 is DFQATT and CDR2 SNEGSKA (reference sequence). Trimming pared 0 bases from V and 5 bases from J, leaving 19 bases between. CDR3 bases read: TGCAGTGCTAGAGATTTACGCGTAGGGGGTTCGGAGACC. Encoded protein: CSARDLRVGGSET. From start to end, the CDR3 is CSARDLRVGGSETQYF.

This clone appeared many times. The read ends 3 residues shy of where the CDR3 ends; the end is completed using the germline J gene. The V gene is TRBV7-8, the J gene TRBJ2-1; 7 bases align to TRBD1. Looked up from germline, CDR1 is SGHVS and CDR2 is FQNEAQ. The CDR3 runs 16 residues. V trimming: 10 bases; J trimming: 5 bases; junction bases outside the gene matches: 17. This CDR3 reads CATRPAGTGADNEQFF. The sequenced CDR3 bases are TGTGCCACCCGACCAGCCGGAACAGGGGCCGACAATGAG.

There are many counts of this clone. CDR3 amino acids: CASSPTDSQETQYF. CDR3 bases read: TGTGCCAGCTCACCGACGGACAGCCAAGAGACC. The gene calls are TRBV18 and TRBJ2-5; a possible D gene is TRBD1 (6 bases). The read ends 3 residues early relative to the CDR3; the germline J gene fills the gap. The CDR3 runs to 14 residues. V lost 3 bases and J 1 base, leaving 9 bases between the germline ends. In germline, CDR1 is KGHSH, CDR2 LQKENI.